This T cell receptor beta chain was retrieved from a study of neurological immune-mediated disorders. This clonotype was picked up many times. Antigen: not known. Germline CDR1 reads SGHRS; CDR2 reads YFSETQ. V was trimmed by 4 bases and J by 3 bases, leaving 8 bases between them. This CDR3 region has 13 residues. The authors produced cDNA by 5'RACE using 10-nucleotide random UMIs. TCRdb reprocessed the 5' RACE reads via MiXCR and lists one record per CDR3 protein. The sample lists tens of thousands of distinct CDR3 sequences; 9% to 10% were seen once. Noted time point: longitudinal time-point 1 (baseline). Volunteers from a blood bank in Maryland, USA, constituted the healthy controls. Study-wide points: Across subjects, expanded clones had no CDR3 amino acid sequences in common, pointing to private repertoires in all groups.

Specimen: PBMCs. The sequence was obtained from a woman aged 40-49 years in good health. The chain has TRBV5-1 and TRBJ1-5, with D possibly TRBD1 on 5 matching bases. The CDR3 protein is CASSPGPNQPQHF. CDR3 sequence (DNA): TGCGCCAGCAGCCCGGGACCCAATCAGCCCCAGCATTTT. The complete variable domain, with remaining parts taken from reference TRBV5-1 and TRBJ1-5, reads KAGVTQTPRYLIKTRGQQVTLSCSPISGHRSVSWYQQTPGQGLQFLFEYFSETQRNKGNFPGRFSGRQFSNSRSEMNVSTLELGDSALYLCASSPGPNQPQHFGDGTRLSIL.